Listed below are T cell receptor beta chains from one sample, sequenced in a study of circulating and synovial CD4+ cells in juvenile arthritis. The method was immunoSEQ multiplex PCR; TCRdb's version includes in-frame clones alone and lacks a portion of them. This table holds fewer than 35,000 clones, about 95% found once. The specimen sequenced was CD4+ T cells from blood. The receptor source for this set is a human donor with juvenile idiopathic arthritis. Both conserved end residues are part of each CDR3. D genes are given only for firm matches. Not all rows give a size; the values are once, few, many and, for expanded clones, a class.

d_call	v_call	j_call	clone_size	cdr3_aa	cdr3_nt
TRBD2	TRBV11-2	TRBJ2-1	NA	CASTGTSGFYEQFF	TGTGCCAGCACCGGGACTAGCGGGTTCTATGAGCAGTTCTTC
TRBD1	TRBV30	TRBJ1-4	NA	CAWSSGQGNEKLFF	TGTGCCTGGAGTTCGGGACAGGGGAATGAAAAACTGTTTTTT
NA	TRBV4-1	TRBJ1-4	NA	CASSQGQGGSHEKLFF	TGCGCCAGCAGCCAAGGTCAGGGAGGGTCACATGAAAAACTGTTTTTT
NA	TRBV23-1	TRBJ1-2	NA	CASSQGPHGENGYTF	TGCGCCAGCAGTCAAGGACCACACGGGGAAAACGGCTACACCTTC
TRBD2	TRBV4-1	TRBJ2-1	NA	CASSQGLARGVGGNEQFF	TGCGCCAGCAGCCAAGGATTAGCGCGGGGGGTAGGCGGCAATGAGCAGTTCTTC
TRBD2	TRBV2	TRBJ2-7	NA	CASSETSGRAYEQYF	TGTGCCAGCAGTGAAACTAGCGGGAGGGCCTACGAGCAGTACTTC
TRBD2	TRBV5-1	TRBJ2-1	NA	CASSLGTSGNYNEQFF	TGCGCCAGCAGCCTGGGGACTAGCGGGAACTACAATGAGCAGTTCTTC
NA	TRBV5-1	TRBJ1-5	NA	CASSLDPGAGQPQHF	TGCGCCAGCAGTTTGGACCCAGGGGCTGGTCAGCCCCAGCATTTT
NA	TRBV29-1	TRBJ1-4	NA	CSVAVPSLEKLFF	TGCAGCGTTGCGGTACCTTCGCTTGAAAAACTGTTTTTT
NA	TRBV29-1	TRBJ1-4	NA	CSVEFQGKSEKLFF	TGCAGCGTTGAATTTCAGGGGAAGAGCGAAAAACTGTTTTTT
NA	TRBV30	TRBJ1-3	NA	CAWSVGDLGFGNTIYF	TGTGCCTGGAGTGTAGGGGATTTAGGATTCGGAAACACCATATATTTT
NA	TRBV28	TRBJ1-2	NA	CASRADMRGWSNYGYTF	TGTGCCAGCAGGGCAGACATGAGGGGGTGGTCTAACTATGGCTACACCTTC
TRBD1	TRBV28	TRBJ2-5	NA	CASSSAGTGNGGLNF	TGTGCCAGCAGCTCAGCCGGGACAGGGAATGGCGGGTTGAACTTC
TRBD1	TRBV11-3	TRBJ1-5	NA	CASSQGAQPQHF	TGTGCCAGCAGCCAGGGGGCTCAGCCCCAGCATTTT
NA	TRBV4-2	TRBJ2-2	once	CASSQVKASQDTGELFF	TGTGCCAGCAGCCAAGTTAAGGCTAGCCAAGACACCGGGGAGCTGTTTTTT
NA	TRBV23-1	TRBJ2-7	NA	CASSQSTLRVTSSYEQYF	TGCGCCAGCAGTCAATCTACGCTCAGGGTAACAAGCTCCTACGAGCAGTACTTC
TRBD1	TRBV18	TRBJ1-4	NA	CASSPDRLNEKLFF	TGTGCCAGCTCACCGGACAGGCTTAATGAAAAACTGTTTTTT
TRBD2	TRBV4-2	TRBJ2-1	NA	CASSQASPTSGGGWEQFF	TGTGCCAGCAGCCAAGCTAGCCCGACTAGCGGGGGGGGTTGGGAGCAGTTCTTC
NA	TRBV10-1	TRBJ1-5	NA	CASSVRGNQPQHF	TGCGCCAGCAGTGTTAGGGGTAATCAGCCCCAGCATTTT
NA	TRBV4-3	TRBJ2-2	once	CASSQEEEETGELFF	TGCGCCAGCAGCCAAGAAGAGGAGGAGACCGGGGAGCTGTTTTTT
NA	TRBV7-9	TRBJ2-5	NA	CASSFAGQETQYF	TGTGCCAGCAGCTTTGCAGGTCAAGAGACCCAGTACTTC
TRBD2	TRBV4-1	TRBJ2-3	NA	CASSQDLSGWGGDTQYF	TGCGCCAGCAGCCAAGATCTGTCAGGGTGGGGGGGGGATACGCAGTATTTT
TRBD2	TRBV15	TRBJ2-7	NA	CATSTRGGLAGDEQYF	TGTGCCACCAGCACCCGAGGAGGGCTGGCGGGAGACGAGCAGTACTTC
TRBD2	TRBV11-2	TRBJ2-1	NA	CASSSRLASYNEQFF	TGTGCCAGCAGCTCCCGACTAGCCTCCTACAATGAGCAGTTCTTC
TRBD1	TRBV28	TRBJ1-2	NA	CASRVGQGIYGYTF	TGTGCCAGCAGGGTAGGACAGGGAATATATGGCTACACCTTC
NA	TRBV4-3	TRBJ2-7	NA	CASSHRYAGEQYF	TGCGCCAGCAGCCATCGGTACGCGGGGGAGCAGTACTTC
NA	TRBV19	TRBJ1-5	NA	CASSMSRGTSNQPQHF	TGTGCCAGTAGTATGTCTCGGGGAACTAGCAATCAGCCCCAGCATTTT
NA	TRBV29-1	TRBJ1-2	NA	CSVEPGSPGLNYGYTF	TGCAGCGTCGAACCGGGTAGCCCGGGACTGAACTATGGCTACACCTTC
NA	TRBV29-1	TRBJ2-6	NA	CSVVAVGANVLTF	TGCAGCGTTGTGGCAGTCGGGGCCAACGTCCTGACTTTC
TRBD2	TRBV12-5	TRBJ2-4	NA	CASEFGEGSLAPKNIQYF	TGTGCTAGTGAGTTCGGGGAGGGGTCGCTTGCGCCCAAAAACATTCAGTACTTC
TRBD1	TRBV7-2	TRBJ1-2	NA	CASSLGDSRYGYTF	TGTGCCAGCAGCTTAGGGGACAGTCGGTATGGCTACACCTTC
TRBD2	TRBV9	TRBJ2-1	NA	CASSVGLAGSSYNEQFF	TGTGCCAGCAGCGTAGGACTAGCGGGGAGCTCCTACAATGAGCAGTTCTTC
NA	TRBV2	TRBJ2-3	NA	CASLVSRTDTQYF	TGTGCCAGCCTTGTGAGTCGGACAGATACGCAGTATTTT
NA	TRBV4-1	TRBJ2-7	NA	CASSQEHRDHEQYF	TGCGCCAGCAGCCAAGAGCACAGGGACCACGAGCAGTACTTC
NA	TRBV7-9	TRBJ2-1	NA	CASSPRGSSYNEQFF	TGTGCCAGCAGCCCCCGGGGAAGCTCCTACAATGAGCAGTTCTTC
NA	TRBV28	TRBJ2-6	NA	CASSYVLTGRRSGANVLTF	TGTGCCAGCAGTTACGTGTTAACCGGGAGAAGATCTGGGGCCAACGTCCTGACTTTC
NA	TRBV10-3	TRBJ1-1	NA	CAISEQGNTEAFF	TGTGCCATCAGTGAACAGGGTAACACTGAAGCTTTCTTT
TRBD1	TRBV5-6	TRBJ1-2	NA	CASSPRTGDGYTF	TGTGCCAGCAGCCCGCGGACAGGGGATGGCTACACCTTC
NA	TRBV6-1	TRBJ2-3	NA	CASSESGRSTDTQYF	TGTGCCAGCAGTGAGAGTGGGCGAAGCACAGATACGCAGTATTTT
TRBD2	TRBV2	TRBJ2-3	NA	CASSDGGRGGGDTQYF	TGTGCCAGCAGTGACGGCGGCCGGGGGGGCGGGGATACGCAGTATTTT
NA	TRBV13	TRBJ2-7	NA	CASSPSRDYVQQYF	TGTGCCAGCAGCCCGAGTCGTGACTACGTGCAGCAGTACTTC
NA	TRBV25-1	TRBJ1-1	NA	CASRTVPNTEAFF	TGTGCCAGCAGGACAGTCCCGAACACTGAAGCTTTCTTT
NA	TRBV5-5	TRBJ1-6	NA	CASTKQGQTSPLHF	TGTGCCAGCACAAAACAGGGTCAAACATCACCCCTCCACTTT
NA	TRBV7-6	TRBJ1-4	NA	CASSPVAGPLNEKLFF	TGTGCCAGCAGCCCCGTAGCGGGGCCTTTAAATGAAAAACTGTTTTTT
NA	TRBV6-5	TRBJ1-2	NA	CASSYRRDYGYTF	TGTGCCAGCAGTTATCGGCGGGACTATGGCTACACCTTC
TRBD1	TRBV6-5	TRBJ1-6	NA	CASRGQISYNSPLHF	TGTGCCAGCAGGGGACAGATCTCCTATAATTCCCCCCTCCACTTT
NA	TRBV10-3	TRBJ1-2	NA	CAISDHPRQQGSGNYGYTF	TGTGCCATCAGTGATCATCCCCGACAACAGGGAAGTGGTAACTATGGCTACACCTTC
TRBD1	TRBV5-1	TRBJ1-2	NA	CASSSIPGQTNYGYTF	TGCGCCAGCAGCTCTATACCGGGACAGACAAACTATGGCTACACCTTC
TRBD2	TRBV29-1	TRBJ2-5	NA	CSAEGALAAQETQYF	TGCAGCGCTGAAGGCGCGCTAGCGGCTCAAGAGACCCAGTACTTC
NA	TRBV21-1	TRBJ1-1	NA	CASSNRENTEAFF	TGTGCCAGCAGCAACAGGGAAAACACTGAAGCTTTCTTT
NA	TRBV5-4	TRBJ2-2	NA	CASRPDMLNTGELFF	TGTGCCAGCAGACCAGATATGTTGAACACCGGGGAGCTGTTTTTT
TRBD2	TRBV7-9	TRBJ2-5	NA	CASSFISSGIKETQYF	TGTGCCAGCAGCTTTATTTCTAGCGGAATCAAAGAGACCCAGTACTTC
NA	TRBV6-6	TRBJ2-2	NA	CASTGGPDTGELFF	TGTGCCAGCACCGGGGGGCCAGACACCGGGGAGCTGTTTTTT
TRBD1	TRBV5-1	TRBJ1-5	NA	CASSLWGDREQPQHF	TGCGCCAGCAGCTTGTGGGGGGACAGAGAACAGCCCCAGCATTTT
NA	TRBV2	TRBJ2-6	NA	CASSEQAGLSGANVLTF	TGTGCCAGCAGTGAACAAGCAGGGCTCTCTGGGGCCAACGTCCTGACTTTC
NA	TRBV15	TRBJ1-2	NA	CATSRGGTGNYGYTF	TGTGCCACCAGCAGAGGCGGGACGGGGAACTATGGCTACACCTTC
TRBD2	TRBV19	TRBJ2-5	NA	CASSFRGRAAETQYF	TGTGCCAGTAGTTTTCGAGGGAGGGCCGCAGAGACCCAGTACTTC
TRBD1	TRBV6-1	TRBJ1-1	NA	CASSDTTGTVGISSEAFF	TGTGCCAGCAGTGATACTACCGGGACAGTGGGTATTAGTTCTGAAGCTTTCTTT
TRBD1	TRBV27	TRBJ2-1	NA	CASSLQGAPRYEQFF	TGTGCCAGCAGCTTACAGGGGGCCCCCAGGTATGAGCAGTTCTTC